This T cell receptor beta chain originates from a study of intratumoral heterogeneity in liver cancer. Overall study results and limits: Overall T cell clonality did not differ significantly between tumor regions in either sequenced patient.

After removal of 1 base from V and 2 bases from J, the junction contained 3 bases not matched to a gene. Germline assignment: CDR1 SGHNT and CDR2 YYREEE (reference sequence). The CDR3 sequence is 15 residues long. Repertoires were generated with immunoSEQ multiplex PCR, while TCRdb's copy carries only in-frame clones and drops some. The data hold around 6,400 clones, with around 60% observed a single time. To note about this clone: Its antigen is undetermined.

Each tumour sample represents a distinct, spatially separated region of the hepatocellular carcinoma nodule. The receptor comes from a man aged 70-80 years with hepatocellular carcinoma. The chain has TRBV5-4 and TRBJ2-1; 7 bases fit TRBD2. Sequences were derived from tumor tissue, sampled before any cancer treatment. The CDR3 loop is CASSLWGGAYNEQFF. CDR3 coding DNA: TGTGCCAGCAGCTTGTGGGGGGGGGCCTACAATGAGCAGTTCTTC.